This note documents a single T cell receptor beta chain sequence. There is no known antigen for this receptor. There are no base qualities to consult, and no much larger clone falls within one base. The record originates from a study of cytotoxic CD8 clonotypes in ibrutinib-treated CLL (dated by TCRdb to 2020 to 2023). With respect to the entire study: In this cohort, more than 14 patients were treatment-naive and under 13 were relapsed/refractory, while some 18 had unmutated IGHV. Of the 80 to 95 participants in the trial, 26 had longitudinal samples available. Every remission and progressive disease sample was obtained while ibrutinib was still being received by the patients. Cryopreserved peripheral blood mononuclear cells were obtained before treatment, at response, and at either sustained remission or disease progression. Response samples were obtained after a median of around eleven months of treatment, with a range of roughly 6 to 40 months. Samples averaged about 260,000 productive templates and 90,000 to 95,000 productive rearrangements. Partial responses were observed in some 24 patients and complete responses in 2; after a median follow-up of 68 months, remission was maintained in roughly 15 patients and progression was observed in about twelve. Summary of the overall study and its limitations: Baseline clonality was found to be higher than that of age-matched healthy donors and was strongly correlated with circulating CD8+ T-cell counts. Public clonotypes were found to be uncommon and were observed to contract or remain stable during treatment; the increase in clonality was shown to reflect expansion of private clonotypes at ibrutinib response. Clonality increased at ibrutinib response, stayed stable in sustained remission, and fell back toward baseline at progression. Sustained-remission and progressing patients did not have matched sampling times, and lymph node repertoires were not examined.

The time point label corresponds to: approximately eleven months on ibrutinib. For TCR beta library preparation, roughly 2.1 micrograms of genomic DNA was extracted from cryopreserved PBMCs. Longitudinal blood samples from CLL patients on ibrutinib monotherapy underwent high-throughput TCR beta sequencing. The patients took part in an open-label, single-center phase 2 trial of ibrutinib monotherapy. V loses 0 bases at its end and J loses 5 bases; junction bases beyond the gene matches: 6. The CDR3 goes from the cysteine to the phenylalanine over 16 residues. Only the CDR3 DNA is retained, 48 bases long and in frame from the first base. Looking up the germline V gene yields CDR1 SGHRS and CDR2 YFSETQ. On a MiSeq, deep resolution sequencing aimed for a depth between 1 in 1 million and 1 in 200,000 T cells, with each clonotype covered 10x on average. The immunoSEQ hsTCRB Kit was used to generate TCR beta libraries. Processing in the source paper ran as follows. ImmunoSEQ Data Assistant and ImmunoSEQ Analyzer were used for data analysis, and V, D and J genes were assigned according to IMGT definitions. Clonality was computed as one minus normalized Shannon entropy of productive rearrangement frequencies, ranging from 0 to 1. Only overrepresented clonotypes making up at least 0.05% of the repertoire of each patient were included in the public clonotype analysis. Some 12 age-matched healthy donor repertoires from immuneACCESS served as clonality controls. Not all clones reach the TCRdb copy of this immuneACCESS table, which keeps in-frame sequences only. Checked studies attribute under half of the gap to unresolved V genes and leave the rest unexplained. Clonal size and the V and J genes are those of that table, whereas D and trimming came from the DNA. The sample data list around 160,000 clones, and more than 75% of these were observed just once. The top ten constitute approximately 2% of the sample.

Specimen: PBMCs, collected after 12 months of ibrutinib treatment. The sequence was collected from a human donor with chronic lymphocytic leukemia. This chain joins TRBV5-1 to TRBJ2-7; TRBD2 matches 12 bases in the middle. The CDR3 region: CASSLELAGGSDEQYF. The base sequence is TGCGCCAGCAGCTTGGAGCTAGCGGGAGGGTCCGACGAGCAGTACTTC.